A few counts support the clone carrying this T cell receptor (beta chain). No antigen is known for it. This entry belongs to a study of regulatory T cells. Study outcomes and limitations: In CD3G deficiency, regulatory T cells had lower Shannon diversity than autologous conventional CD4+ and control regulatory cells.

From germline, CDR1 is SEHNR and CDR2 FQNEAQ (reference sequence). V shed 2 bases, J shed 5 bases, and the junction held 4 bases outside the gene matches. This CDR3 has 14 residues. All CD3G-deficient patients showed autoimmunity, more severe in two. At testing, patients were 2 to 39 years old, with reduced naive and increased memory T-cell proportions. CD4+ cells were sorted into CD25-high CD127-low regulatory cells and CD25-low CD127-high conventional cells. Amplification used 52 TRBV primers and 13 TRBJ primers. The protocol was immunoSEQ multiplex PCR, while the TCRdb copy is restricted to in-frame clones and leaves out a portion. Of 6,000 or so clones listed, 75% to 90% are singletons.

The sample taken for sequencing was CD4+ Tregs sorted from blood. V usage is TRBV7-9 and J usage is TRBJ1-1; TRBD1 matches at 8 bases. This TCR came from a person aged 18-30 years with CD3G deficiency. CDR3 bases: TGTGCCAGCAGCTTACAGGGGGCAGGAACTGAAGCTTTCTTT. Translating it yields CASSLQGAGTEAFF.